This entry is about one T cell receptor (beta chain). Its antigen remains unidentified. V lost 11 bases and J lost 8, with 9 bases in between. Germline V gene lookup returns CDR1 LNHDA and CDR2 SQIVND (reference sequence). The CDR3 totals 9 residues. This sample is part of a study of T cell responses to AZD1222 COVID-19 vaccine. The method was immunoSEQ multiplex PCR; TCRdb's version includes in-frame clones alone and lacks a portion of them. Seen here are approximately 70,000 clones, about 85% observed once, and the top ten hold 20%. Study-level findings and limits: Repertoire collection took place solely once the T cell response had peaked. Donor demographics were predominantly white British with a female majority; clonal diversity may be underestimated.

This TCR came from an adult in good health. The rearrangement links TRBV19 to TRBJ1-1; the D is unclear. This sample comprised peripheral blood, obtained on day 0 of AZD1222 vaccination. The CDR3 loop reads CAAAKEAFF. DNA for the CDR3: TGTGCCGCTGCCAAAGAAGCTTTCTTT.